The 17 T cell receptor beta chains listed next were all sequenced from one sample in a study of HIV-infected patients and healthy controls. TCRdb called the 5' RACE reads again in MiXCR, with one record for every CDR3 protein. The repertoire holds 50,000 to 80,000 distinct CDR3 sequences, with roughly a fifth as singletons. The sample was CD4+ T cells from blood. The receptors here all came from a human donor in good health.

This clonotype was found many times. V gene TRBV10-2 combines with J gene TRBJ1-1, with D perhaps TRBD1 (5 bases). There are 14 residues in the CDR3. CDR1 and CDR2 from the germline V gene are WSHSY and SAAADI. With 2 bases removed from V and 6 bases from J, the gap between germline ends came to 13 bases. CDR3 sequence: CASSEALRGAEAFF. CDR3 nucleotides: TGCGCCAGCAGTGAGGCACTTCGGGGCGCTGAAGCTTTCTTT.

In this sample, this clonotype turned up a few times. As DNA, the CDR3 is TGCAGTGCTCCTCGAGGGGGGCGATGGGACACTGAAGCTTTCTTT. This encodes CSAPRGGRWDTEAFF. The chain recombines TRBV20-1 with TRBJ1-1, with a possible D match to TRBD1 (6 bases). Trimming took off 5 bases at V and 3 bases at J, with 19 bases between the two ends. CDR3 length equals 15 residues. From germline, CDR1 is DFQATT and CDR2 SNEGSKA (reference sequence).

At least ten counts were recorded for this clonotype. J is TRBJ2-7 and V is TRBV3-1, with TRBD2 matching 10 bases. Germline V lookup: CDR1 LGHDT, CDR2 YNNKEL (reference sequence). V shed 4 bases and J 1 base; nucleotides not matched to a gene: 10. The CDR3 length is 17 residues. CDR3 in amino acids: CASSPWALAGASYEQYF. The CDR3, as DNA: TGTGCCAGCAGCCCCTGGGCCCTAGCGGGAGCTTCCTACGAGCAGTACTTC.

The CDR3 coding sequence is TGTGCCAGTAGCGGAGGGGGCAGGGCCAATCAGCCCCAGCATTTT. Translation gives CASSGGGRANQPQHF. The chain is built from TRBV19 and TRBJ1-5; 7 bases fit TRBD1. The CDR3 totals 15 residues. Germline V gives CDR1 LNHDA, CDR2 SQIVND (reference sequence). With 6 bases clipped from V and 3 bases from J, the junction kept 8 bases outside the gene matches.

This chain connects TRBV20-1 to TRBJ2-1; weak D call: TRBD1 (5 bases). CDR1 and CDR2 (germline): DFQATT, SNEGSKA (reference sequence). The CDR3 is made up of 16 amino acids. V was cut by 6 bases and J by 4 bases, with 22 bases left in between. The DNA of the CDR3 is TGCAGTGCCAGGGCCAAGACAGAAAAGATTTACAATGAGCAGTTCTTC. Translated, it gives CSARAKTEKIYNEQFF.

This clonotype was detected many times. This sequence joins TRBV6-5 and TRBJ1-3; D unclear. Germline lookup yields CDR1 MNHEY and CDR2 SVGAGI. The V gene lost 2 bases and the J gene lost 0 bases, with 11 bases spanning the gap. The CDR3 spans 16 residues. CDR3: CASSYGPPLSGNTIYF. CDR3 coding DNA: TGTGCCAGCAGTTACGGGCCCCCGCTCTCTGGAAACACCATATATTTT.

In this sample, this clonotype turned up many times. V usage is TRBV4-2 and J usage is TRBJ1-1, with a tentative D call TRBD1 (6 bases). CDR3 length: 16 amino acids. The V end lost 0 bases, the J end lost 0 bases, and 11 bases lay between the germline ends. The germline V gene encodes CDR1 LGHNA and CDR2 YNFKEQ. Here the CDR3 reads CASSQDWTAMNTEAFF. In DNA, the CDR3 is TGTGCCAGCAGCCAAGATTGGACAGCTATGAACACTGAAGCTTTCTTT.

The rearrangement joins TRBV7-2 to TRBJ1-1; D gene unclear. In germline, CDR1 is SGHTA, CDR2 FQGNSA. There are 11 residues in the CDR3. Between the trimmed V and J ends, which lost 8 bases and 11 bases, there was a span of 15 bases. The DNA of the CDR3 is TGTGCCAGCTCATGGGGAAGGTCGGCTTTCTTT. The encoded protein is CASSWGRSAFF.

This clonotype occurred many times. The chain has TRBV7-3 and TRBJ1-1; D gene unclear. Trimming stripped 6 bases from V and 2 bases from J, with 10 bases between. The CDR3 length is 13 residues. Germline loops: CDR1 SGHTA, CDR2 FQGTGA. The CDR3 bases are TGTGCCAGCAGTCAGGAATACAACACTGAAGCTTTCTTT. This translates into CASSQEYNTEAFF.

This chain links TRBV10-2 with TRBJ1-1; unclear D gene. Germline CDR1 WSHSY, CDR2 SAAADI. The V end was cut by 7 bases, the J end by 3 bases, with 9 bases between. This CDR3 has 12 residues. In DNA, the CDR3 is TGCGCCAGCACCAGCCTCCACACTGAAGCTTTCTTT. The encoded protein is CASTSLHTEAFF.

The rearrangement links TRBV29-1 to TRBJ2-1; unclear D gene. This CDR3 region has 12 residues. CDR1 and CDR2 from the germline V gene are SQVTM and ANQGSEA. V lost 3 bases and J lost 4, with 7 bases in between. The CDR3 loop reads CSVEDGYNEQFF. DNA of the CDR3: TGCAGCGTTGAGGACGGGTACAATGAGCAGTTCTTC.

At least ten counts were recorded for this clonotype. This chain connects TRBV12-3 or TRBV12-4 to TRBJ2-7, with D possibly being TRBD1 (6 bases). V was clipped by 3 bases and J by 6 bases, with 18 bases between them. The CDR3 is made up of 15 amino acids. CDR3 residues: CASSLEQGKGTEQYF. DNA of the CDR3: TGTGCCAGCAGTTTGGAACAGGGTAAGGGGACCGAGCAGTACTTC.

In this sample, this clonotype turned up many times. CDR3: CASSKGGAGEGEKLFF. CDR3 in DNA: TGTGCCAGCAGCAAAGGCGGGGCAGGGGAAGGAGAAAAACTGTTTTTT. The rearrangement uses TRBV21-1 and TRBJ1-4; the table calls TRBD1, which could not be checked here. TRBV21-1 is a pseudogene segment. The CDR3 is made up of 16 amino acids.

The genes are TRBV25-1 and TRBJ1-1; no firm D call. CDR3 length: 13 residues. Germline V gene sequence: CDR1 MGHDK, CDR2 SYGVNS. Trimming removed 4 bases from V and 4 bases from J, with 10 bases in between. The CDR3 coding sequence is TGTGCCAGCAGTGCCTCTCGGGGCACTGAAGCTTTCTTT. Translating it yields CASSASRGTEAFF.

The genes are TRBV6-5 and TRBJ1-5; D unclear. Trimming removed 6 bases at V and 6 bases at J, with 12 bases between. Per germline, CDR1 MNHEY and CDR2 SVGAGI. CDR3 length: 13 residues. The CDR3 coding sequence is TGTGCCAGCAGAATGCGGGAGGGTCAGCCCCAGCATTTT. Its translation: CASRMREGQPQHF.

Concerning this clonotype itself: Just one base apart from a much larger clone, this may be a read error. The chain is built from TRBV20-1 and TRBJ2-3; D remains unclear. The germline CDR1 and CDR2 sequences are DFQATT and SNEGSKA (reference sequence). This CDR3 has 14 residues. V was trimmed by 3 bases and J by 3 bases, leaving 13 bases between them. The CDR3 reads CSASYIFRTDTQYF. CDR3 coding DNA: TGCAGTGCTAGCTATATTTTTAGGACAGATACGCAGTATTTT.

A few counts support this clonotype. DNA of the CDR3: TGCGCCAGCAGCTTGGGGGACAGATCAACTAATGAAAAACTGTTTTTT. This sequence encodes CASSLGDRSTNEKLFF. The chain is built from TRBV5-1 and TRBJ1-4; 7 bases map to TRBD1. CDR1 and CDR2 (germline): SGHRS, YFSETQ. V was pared by 0 bases and J by 0 bases, with 2 bases of the junction left unmatched. The CDR3 loop spans 16 amino acids.